This paragraph covers one T cell receptor (beta chain) sequence. Its antigen is currently unknown. The authors distributed each subset's genomic DNA evenly over several immunoSEQ plates. Generated by immunoSEQ multiplex PCR, the TCRdb table keeps only in-frame clones and is missing some. The sample consists of 900,000 to 1,200,000 clones, approximately 78% of them appearing once. The CDR3 is made up of 15 amino acids. In germline, CDR1 is SGHTA, CDR2 FQGTGA. V lost 4 bases, J lost 4 bases, and 16 bases lay in between. The data were obtained in a study of shared clonotypes between healthy human individuals. Findings and caveats of the study: It was expected that sequencing depth would affect clonotype sharing among donors.

The sequencing input was memory CD4+ T cells from PBMCs. Subset defined: CD45RA-negative fraction. The chain has TRBV7-3 and TRBJ1-1; a possible D gene is TRBD1 (6 bases). The clonotype comes from a man younger than 35 in good health. Some clones in this sample may be carry-over from other donors' samples. The chain's CDR3 is CASSSLLGASTEAFF. CDR3 nucleotides: TGTGCCAGCAGCTCCCTCTTGGGGGCATCCACTGAAGCTTTCTTT.